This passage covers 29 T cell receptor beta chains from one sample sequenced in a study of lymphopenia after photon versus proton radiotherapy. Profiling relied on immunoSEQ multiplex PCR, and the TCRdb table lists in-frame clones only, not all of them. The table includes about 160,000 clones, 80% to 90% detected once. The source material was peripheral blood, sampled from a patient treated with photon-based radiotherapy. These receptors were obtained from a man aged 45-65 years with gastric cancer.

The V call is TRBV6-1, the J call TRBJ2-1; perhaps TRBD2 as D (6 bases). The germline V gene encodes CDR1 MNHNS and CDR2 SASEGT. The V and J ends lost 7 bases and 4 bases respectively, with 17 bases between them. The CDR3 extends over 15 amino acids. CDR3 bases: TGTGCCAGCACCCTGGAGGGCGGCAGATACAATGAGCAGTTCTTC. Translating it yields CASTLEGGRYNEQFF.

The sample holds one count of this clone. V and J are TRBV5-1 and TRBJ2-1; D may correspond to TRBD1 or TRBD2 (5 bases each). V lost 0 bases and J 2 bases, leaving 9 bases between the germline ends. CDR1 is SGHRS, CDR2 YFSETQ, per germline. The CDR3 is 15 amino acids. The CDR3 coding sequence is TGCGCCAGCAGCTTGGGGGGGAAAGCCTACAATGAGCAGTTCTTC. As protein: CASSLGGKAYNEQFF.

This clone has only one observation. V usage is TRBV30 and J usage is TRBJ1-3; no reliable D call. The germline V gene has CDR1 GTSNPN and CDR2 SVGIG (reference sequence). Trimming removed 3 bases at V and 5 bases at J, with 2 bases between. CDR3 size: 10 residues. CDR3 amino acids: CAWSRNTIYF. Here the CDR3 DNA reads TGTGCCTGGAGCAGAAACACCATATATTTT.

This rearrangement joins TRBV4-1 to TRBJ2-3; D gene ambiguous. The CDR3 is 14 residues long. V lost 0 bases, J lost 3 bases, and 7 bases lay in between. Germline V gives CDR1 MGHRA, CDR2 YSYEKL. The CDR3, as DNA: TGCGCCAGCAGCCAAGATGGGTCAACAGATACGCAGTATTTT. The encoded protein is CASSQDGSTDTQYF.

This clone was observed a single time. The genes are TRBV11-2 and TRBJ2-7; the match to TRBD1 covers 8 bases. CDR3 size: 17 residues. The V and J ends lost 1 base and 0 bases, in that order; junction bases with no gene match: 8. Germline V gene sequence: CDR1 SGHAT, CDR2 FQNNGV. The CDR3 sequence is CASSLGNRDRSSYEQYF. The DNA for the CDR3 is TGTGCCAGCAGCTTAGGAAACCGGGACAGGAGCTCCTACGAGCAGTACTTC.

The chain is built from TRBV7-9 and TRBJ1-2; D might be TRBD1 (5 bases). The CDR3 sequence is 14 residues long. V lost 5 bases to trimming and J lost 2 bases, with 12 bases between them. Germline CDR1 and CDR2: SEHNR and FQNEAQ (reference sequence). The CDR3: CASSIRGGNYGYTF. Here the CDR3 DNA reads TGTGCCAGCAGCATACGCGGGGGGAACTATGGCTACACCTTC.

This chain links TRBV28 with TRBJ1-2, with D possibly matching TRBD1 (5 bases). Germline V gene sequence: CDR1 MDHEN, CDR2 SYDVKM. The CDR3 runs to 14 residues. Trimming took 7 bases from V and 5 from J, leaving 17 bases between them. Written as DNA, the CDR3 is TGTGCCAGCACCTCCGGGGGAGAGTATTATGGCTACACCTTC. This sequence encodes CASTSGGEYYGYTF.

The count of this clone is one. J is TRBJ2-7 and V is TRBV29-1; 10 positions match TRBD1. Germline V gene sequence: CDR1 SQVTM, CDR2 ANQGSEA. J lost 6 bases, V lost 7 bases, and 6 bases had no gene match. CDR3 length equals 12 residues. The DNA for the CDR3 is TGCAGCGCCGGGACAGGGGAATTCGAGCAGTACTTC. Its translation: CSAGTGEFEQYF.

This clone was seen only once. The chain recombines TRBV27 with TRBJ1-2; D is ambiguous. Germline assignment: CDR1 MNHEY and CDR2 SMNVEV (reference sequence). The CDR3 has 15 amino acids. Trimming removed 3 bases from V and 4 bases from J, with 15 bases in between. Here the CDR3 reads CASSFSPTAPYGYTF. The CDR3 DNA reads TGTGCCAGCAGTTTTTCCCCCACAGCCCCCTATGGCTACACCTTC.

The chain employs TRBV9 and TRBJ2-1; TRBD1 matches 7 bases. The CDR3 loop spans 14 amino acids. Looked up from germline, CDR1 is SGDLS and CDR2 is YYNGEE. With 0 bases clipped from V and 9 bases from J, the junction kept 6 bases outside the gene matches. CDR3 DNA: TGTGCCAGCAGCGTAGGAGACAGGGACGGTGAGCAGTTCTTC. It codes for CASSVGDRDGEQFF.

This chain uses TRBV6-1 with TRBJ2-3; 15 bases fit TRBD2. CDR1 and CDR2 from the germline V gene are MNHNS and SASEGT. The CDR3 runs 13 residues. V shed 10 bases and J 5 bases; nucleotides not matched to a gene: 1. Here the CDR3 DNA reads TGTGCCATGGGACTAGCGGGAGGAGATACGCAGTATTTT. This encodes CAMGLAGGDTQYF.

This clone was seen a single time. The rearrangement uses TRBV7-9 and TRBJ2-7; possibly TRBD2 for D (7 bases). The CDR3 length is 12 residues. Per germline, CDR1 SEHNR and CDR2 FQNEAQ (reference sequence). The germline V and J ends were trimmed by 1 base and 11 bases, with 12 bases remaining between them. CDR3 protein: CASSLGEGVKYF. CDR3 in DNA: TGTGCCAGCAGCTTAGGGGAGGGGGTAAAGTACTTC.

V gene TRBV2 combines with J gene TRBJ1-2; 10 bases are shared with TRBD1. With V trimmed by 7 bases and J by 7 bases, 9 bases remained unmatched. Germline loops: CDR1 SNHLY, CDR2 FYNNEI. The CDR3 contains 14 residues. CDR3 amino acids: CASNVDRGIGGYTF. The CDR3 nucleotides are TGTGCCAGCAACGTGGACAGGGGGATTGGTGGCTACACCTTC. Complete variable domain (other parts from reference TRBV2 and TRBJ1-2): EPEVTQTPSHQVTQMGQEVILRCVPISNHLYFYWYRQILGQKVEFLVSFYNNEISEKSEIFDDQFSVERPDGSNFTLKIRSTKLEDSAMYFCASNVDRGIGGYTFGSGTRLTVV.

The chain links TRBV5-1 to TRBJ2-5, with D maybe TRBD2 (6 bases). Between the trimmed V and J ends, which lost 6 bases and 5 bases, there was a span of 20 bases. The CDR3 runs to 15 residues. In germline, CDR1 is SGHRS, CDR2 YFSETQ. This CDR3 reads CASKGASGGVETQYF. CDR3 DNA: TGCGCCAGCAAAGGTGCCTCCGGGGGAGTGGAGACCCAGTACTTC. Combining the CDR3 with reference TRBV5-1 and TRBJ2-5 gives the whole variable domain KAGVTQTPRYLIKTRGQQVTLSCSPISGHRSVSWYQQTPGQGLQFLFEYFSETQRNKGNFPGRFSGRQFSNSRSEMNVSTLELGDSALYLCASKGASGGVETQYFGPGTRLLVL.

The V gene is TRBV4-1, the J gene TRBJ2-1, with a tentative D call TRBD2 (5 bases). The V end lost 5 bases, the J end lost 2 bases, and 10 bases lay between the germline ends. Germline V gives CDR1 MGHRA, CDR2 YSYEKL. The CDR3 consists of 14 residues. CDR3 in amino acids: CASSSPGAYNEQFF. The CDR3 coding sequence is TGCGCCAGCAGCTCACCCGGGGCCTACAATGAGCAGTTCTTC.

Here the CDR3 reads CSVEELAGRGDTQYF. CDR3 in DNA: TGCAGCGTTGAAGAACTAGCGGGTCGAGGTGATACGCAGTATTTT. V is TRBV29-1 and J is TRBJ2-3, with 9 bases aligning to TRBD2. Germline-derived CDR1 and CDR2 are SQVTM and ANQGSEA. The CDR3 is 15 amino acids. The junction had 7 bases not matched to a gene; V was cut back by 0 bases and J by 6 bases.

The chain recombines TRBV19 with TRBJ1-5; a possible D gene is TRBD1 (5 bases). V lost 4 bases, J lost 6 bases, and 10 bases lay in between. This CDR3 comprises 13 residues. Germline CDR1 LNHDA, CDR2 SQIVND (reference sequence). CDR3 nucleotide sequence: TGTGCCAGTAGTAGCCAGGGCGGTCAGCCCCAGCATTTT. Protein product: CASSSQGGQPQHF.

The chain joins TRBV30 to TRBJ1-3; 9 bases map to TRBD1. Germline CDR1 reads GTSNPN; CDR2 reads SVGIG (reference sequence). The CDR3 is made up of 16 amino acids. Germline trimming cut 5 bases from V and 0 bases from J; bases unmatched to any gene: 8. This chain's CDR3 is CAWYRDRASSGNTIYF. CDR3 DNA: TGTGCCTGGTACCGGGACAGGGCGAGCTCTGGAAACACCATATATTTT.

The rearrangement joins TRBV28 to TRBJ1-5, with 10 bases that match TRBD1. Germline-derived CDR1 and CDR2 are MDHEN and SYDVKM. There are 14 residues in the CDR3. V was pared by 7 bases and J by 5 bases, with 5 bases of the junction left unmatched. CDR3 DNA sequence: TGTGCCAGCATCCCCGGGACAGGGGATCAGCCCCAGCATTTT. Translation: CASIPGTGDQPQHF.

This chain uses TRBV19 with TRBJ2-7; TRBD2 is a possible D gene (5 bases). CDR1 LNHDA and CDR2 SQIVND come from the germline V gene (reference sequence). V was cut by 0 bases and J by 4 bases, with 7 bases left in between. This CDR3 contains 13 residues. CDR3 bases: TGTGCCAGTAGTATAGATTCGGGGTACGAGCAGTACTTC. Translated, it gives CASSIDSGYEQYF. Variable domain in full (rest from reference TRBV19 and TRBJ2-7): DGGITQSPKYLFRKEGQNVTLSCEQNLNHDAMYWYRQDPGQGLRLIYYSQIVNDFQKGDIAEGYSVSREKKESFPLTVTSAQKNPTAFYLCASSIDSGYEQYFGPGTRLTVT.

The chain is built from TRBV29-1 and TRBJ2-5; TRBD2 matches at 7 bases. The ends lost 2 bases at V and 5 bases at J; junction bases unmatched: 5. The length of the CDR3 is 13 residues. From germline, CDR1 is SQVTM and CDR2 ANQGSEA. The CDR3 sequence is CSVELPGRETQYF. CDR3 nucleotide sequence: TGCAGCGTTGAACTCCCCGGGAGGGAGACCCAGTACTTC.

The CDR3 region is CASRGPGVNEQYF. Written as DNA, the CDR3 is TGCGCCAGCAGAGGGCCGGGAGTTAACGAGCAGTACTTC. The V call is TRBV4-1, the J call TRBJ2-7; a possible D gene is TRBD2 (6 bases). Deletions cut 6 bases from V and 5 bases from J, with 14 bases between. Germline CDR1 reads MGHRA; CDR2 reads YSYEKL. This CDR3 has 13 residues.

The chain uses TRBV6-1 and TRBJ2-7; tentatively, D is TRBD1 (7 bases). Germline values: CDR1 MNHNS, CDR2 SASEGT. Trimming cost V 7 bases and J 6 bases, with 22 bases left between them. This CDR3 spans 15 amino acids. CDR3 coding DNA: TGTGCCAGCAAGCCGGACAGGCACGGAGGGTCCGAGCAGTACTTC. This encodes CASKPDRHGGSEQYF.

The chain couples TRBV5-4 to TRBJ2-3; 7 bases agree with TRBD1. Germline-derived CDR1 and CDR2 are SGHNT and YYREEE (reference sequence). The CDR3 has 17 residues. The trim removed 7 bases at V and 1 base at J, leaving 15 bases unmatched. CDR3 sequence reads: CASGSPRPGGGTDTQYF. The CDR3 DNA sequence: TGTGCCAGCGGCTCCCCCCGCCCAGGGGGAGGCACAGATACGCAGTATTTT.

This CDR3 reads CASSQVFKAGGSDEQFF. CDR3 nucleotide sequence: TGCGCCAGCAGCCAAGTGTTTAAAGCGGGAGGGTCGGATGAGCAGTTCTTC. The chain joins TRBV4-3 to TRBJ2-1; 10 positions match TRBD2. Germline CDR1 and CDR2: LGHNA and YSLEER. CDR3 length equals 17 residues. V shed 1 base and J 8 bases; nucleotides not matched to a gene: 11.

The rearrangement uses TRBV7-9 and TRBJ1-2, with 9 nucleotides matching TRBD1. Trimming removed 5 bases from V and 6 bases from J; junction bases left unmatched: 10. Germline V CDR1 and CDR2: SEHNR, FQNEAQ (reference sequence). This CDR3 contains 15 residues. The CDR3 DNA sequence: TGTGCCAGCAGCCCGGTAACAAGGACAGGGGATGGCTACACCTTC. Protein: CASSPVTRTGDGYTF.

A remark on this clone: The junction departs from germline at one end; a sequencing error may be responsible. The CDR3 reads CASSSPPSPLLF. In nucleotides, the CDR3 is TGTGCCAGCAGTTCCCCCCCGAGCCCCCTCCTCTTC. V and J are TRBV28 and TRBJ2-1; no definite D call. Germline CDR1 and CDR2: MDHEN and SYDVKM. The length of the CDR3 is 12 residues.

This CDR3 reads CASSLQGNTEAFF. CDR3 sequence (DNA): TGTGCCAGCAGCCTACAGGGGAACACTGAAGCTTTCTTT. The gene calls are TRBV7-7 and TRBJ1-1; D is possibly TRBD1 (6 bases). The CDR3 runs 13 residues. In germline, CDR1 is SSHAT, CDR2 FNYEAQ (reference sequence). V was shortened by 5 bases and J by 1 base, with 8 bases between the two germline ends.

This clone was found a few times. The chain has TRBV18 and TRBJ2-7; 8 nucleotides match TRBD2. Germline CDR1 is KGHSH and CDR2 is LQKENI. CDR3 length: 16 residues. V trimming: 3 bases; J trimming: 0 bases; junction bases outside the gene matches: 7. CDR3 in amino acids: CASSPLPGTSSYEQYF. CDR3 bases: TGTGCCAGCTCACCTTTACCAGGGACTAGCTCCTACGAGCAGTACTTC.